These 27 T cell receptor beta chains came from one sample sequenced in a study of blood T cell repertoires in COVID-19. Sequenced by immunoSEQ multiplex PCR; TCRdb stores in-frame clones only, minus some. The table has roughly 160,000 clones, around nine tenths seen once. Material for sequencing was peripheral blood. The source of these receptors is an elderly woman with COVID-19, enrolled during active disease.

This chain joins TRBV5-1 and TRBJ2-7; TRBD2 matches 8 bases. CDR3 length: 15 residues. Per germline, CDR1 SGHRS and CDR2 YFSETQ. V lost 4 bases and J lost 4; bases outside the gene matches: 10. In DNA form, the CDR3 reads TGCGCCAGCAGCCCAACGACTAGCGTGGATTACGAGCAGTACTTC. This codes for CASSPTTSVDYEQYF.

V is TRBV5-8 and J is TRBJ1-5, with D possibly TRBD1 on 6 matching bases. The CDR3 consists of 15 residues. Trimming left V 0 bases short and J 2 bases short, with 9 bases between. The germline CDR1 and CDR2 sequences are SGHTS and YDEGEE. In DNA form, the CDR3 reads TGTGCCAGCAGCTTGGCGGGGACACGCAATCAGCCCCAGCATTTT. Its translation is CASSLAGTRNQPQHF.

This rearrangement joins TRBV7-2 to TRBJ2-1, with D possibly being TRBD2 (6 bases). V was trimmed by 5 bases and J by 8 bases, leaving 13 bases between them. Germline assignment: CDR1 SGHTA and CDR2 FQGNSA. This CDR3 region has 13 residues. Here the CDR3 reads CASSTTREHEQFF. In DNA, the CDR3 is TGTGCCAGCAGCACGACCCGGGAGCATGAGCAGTTCTTC.

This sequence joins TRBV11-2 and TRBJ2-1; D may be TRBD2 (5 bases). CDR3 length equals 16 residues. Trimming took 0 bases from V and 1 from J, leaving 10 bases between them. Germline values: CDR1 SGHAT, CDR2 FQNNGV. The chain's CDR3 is CASSLDLGGSYNEQFF. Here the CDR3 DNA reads TGTGCCAGCAGCTTAGATCTCGGAGGTTCCTACAATGAGCAGTTCTTC.

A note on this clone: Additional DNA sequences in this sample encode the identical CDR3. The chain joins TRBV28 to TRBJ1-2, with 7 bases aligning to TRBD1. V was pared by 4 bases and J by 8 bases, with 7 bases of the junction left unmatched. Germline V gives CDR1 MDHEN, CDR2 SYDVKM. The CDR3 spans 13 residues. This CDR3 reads CASSSSGGYGYTF. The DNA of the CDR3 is TGTGCCAGCAGTTCCTCAGGGGGTTACGGCTACACCTTC.

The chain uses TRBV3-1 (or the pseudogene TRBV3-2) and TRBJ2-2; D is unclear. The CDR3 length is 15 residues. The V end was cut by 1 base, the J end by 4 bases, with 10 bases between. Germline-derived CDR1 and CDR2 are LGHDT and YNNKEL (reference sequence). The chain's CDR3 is CASSQGELSTGELFF. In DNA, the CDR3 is TGTGCCAGCAGCCAAGGAGAATTATCCACCGGGGAGCTGTTTTTT.

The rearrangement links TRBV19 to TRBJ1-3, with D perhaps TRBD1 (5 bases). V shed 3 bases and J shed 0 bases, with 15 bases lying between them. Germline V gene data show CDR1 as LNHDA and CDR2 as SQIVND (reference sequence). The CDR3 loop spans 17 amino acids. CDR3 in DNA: TGTGCCAGTAGTATCAAGGCGGGACGGAGCTCTGGAAACACCATATATTTT. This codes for CASSIKAGRSSGNTIYF.

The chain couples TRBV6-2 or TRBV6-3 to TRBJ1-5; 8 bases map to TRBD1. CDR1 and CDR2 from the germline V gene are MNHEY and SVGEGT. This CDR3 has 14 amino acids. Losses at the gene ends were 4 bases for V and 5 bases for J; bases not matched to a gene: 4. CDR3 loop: CASSFTGGYQPQHF. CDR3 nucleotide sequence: TGTGCCAGCAGTTTTACAGGGGGTTATCAGCCCCAGCATTTT.

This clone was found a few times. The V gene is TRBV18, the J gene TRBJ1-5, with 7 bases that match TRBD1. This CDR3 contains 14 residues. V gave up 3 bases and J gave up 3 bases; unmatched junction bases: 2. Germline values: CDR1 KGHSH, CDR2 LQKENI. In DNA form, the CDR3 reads TGTGCCAGCTCACCGGGACAGCCCAATCAGCCCCAGCATTTT. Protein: CASSPGQPNQPQHF.

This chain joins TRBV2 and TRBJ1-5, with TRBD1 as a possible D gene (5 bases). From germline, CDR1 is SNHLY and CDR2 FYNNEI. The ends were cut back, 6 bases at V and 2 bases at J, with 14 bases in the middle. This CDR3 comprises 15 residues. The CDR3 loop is CASSSGPRGNQPQHF. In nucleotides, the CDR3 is TGTGCCAGCAGCTCAGGGCCTAGGGGCAATCAGCCCCAGCATTTT.

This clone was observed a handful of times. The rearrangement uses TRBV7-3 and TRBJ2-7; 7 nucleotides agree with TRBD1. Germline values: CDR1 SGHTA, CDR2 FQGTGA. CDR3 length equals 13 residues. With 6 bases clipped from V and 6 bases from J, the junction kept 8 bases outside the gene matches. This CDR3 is CASSYGQDGEQYF. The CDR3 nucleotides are TGTGCCAGCAGTTACGGACAGGACGGCGAGCAGTACTTC.

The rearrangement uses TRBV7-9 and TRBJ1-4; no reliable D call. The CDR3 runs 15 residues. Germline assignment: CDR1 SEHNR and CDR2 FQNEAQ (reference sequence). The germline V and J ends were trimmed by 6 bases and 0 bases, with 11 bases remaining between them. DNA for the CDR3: TGTGCCAGCAGTCGCGAGGGTACAACTAATGAAAAACTGTTTTTT. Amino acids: CASSREGTTNEKLFF.

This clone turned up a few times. The CDR3: CASRRQSLNTEAFF. The CDR3 bases are TGTGCCAGCAGACGACAATCACTTAACACTGAAGCTTTCTTT. The chain has TRBV28 and TRBJ1-1, with D hard to call. This CDR3 comprises 14 residues. From germline, CDR1 is MDHEN and CDR2 SYDVKM. V was shortened by 6 bases and J by 2 bases, with 13 bases between the two germline ends.

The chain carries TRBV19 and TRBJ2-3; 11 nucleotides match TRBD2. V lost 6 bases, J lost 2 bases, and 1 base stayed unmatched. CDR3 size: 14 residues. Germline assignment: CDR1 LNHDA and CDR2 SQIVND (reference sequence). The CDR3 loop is CASRGLAATDTQYF. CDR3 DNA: TGTGCCAGTAGGGGACTAGCGGCCACAGATACGCAGTATTTT.

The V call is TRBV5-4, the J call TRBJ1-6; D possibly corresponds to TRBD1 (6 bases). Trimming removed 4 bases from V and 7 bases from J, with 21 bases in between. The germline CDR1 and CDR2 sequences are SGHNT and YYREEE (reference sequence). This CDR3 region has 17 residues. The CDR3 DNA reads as TGTGCCAGCAGCCAAGCACCGCAGGGGTCGTTGAATTCACCCCTCCACTTT. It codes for CASSQAPQGSLNSPLHF.

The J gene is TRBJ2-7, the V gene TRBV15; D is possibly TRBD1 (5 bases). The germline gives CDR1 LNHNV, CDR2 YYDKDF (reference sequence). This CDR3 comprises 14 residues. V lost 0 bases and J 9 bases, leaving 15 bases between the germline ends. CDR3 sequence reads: CATSRDRGDWGQYF. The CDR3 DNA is TGTGCCACCAGCAGAGATAGGGGTGACTGGGGGCAGTACTTC. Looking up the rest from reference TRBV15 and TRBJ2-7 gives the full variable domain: DAMVIQNPRYQVTQFGKPVTLSCSQTLNHNVMYWYQQKSSQAPKLLFHYYDKDFNNEADTPDNFQSRRPNTSFCFLDIRSPGLGDTAMYLCATSRDRGDWGQYFGPGTRLTVT.

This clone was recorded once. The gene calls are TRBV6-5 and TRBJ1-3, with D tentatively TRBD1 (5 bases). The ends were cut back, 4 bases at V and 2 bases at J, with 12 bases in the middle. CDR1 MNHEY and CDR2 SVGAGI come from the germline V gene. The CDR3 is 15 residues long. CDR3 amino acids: CASSSDAGTGNTIYF. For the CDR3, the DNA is TGTGCCAGCAGTTCAGATGCAGGGACTGGAAACACCATATATTTT.

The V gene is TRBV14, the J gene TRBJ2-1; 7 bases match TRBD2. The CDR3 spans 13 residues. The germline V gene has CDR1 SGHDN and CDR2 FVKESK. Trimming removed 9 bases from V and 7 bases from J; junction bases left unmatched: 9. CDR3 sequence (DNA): TGTGCCAGTTCACTCTGGGGGGGTAATGAGCAGTTCTTC. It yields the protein CASSLWGGNEQFF.

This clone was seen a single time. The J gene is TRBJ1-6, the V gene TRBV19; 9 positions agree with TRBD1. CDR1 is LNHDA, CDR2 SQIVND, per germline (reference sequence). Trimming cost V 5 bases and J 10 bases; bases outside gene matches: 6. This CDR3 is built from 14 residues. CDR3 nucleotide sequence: TGTGCCAGTAGTGACCGACAGGGGGACTCACCCCTCCACTTT. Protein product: CASSDRQGDSPLHF.

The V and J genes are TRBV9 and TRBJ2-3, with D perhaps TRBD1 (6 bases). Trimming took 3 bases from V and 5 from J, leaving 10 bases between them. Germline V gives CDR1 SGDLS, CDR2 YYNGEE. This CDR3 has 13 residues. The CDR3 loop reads CASSEGDVDTQYF. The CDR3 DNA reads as TGTGCCAGCAGCGAGGGGGACGTAGATACGCAGTATTTT.

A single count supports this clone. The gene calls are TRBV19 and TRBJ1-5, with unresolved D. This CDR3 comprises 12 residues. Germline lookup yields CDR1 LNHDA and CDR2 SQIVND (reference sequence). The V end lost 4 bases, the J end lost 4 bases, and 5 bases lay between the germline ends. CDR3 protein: CASSTPNQPQHF. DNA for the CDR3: TGTGCCAGTAGTACCCCTAATCAGCCCCAGCATTTT.

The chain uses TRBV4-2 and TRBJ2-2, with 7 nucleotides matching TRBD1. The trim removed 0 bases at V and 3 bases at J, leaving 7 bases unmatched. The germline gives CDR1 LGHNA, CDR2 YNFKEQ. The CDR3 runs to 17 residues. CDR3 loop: CASSQDVRGLDTGELFF. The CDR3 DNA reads TGTGCCAGCAGCCAAGATGTGAGGGGGCTGGACACCGGGGAGCTGTTTTTT.

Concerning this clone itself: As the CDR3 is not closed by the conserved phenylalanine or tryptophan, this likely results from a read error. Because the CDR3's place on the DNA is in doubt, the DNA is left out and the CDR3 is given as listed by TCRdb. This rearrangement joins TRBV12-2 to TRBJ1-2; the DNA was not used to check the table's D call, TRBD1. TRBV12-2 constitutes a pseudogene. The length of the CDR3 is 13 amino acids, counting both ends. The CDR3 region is CASRFPSRGRYQI.

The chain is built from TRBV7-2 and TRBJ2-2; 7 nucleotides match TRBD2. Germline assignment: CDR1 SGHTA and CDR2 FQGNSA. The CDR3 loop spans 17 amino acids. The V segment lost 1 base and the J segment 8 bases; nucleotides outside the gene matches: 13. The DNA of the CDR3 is TGTGCCAGCAGCTTAGTGGGGGTAGCGGGCAACCTTGGGGAGCTGTTTTTT. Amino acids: CASSLVGVAGNLGELFF.

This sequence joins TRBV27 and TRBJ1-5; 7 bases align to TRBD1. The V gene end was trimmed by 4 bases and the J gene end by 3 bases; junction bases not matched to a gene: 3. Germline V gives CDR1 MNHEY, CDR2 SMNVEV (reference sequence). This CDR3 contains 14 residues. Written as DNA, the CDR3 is TGTGCCAGCAGTTCACAGGGGAACAATCAGCCCCAGCATTTT. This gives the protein CASSSQGNNQPQHF.

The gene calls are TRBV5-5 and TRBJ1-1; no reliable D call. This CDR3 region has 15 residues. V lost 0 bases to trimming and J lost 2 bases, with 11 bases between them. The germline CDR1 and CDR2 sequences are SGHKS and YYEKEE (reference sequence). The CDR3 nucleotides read TGTGCCAGCAGCTTGGGAACTTTAGTAAACACTGAAGCTTTCTTT. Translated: CASSLGTLVNTEAFF.

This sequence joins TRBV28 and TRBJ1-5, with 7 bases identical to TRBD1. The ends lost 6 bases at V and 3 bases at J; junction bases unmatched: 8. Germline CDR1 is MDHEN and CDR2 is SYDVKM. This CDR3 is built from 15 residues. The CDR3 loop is CASSPTGSNNQPQHF. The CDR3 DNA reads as TGTGCCAGCAGCCCGACAGGGTCGAACAATCAGCCCCAGCATTTT. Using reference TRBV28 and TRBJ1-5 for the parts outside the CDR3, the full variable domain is DVKVTQSSRYLVKRTGEKVFLECVQDMDHENMFWYRQDPGLGLRLIYFSYDVKMKEKGDIPEGYSVSREKKERFSLILESASTNQTSMYLCASSPTGSNNQPQHFGDGTRLSIL.